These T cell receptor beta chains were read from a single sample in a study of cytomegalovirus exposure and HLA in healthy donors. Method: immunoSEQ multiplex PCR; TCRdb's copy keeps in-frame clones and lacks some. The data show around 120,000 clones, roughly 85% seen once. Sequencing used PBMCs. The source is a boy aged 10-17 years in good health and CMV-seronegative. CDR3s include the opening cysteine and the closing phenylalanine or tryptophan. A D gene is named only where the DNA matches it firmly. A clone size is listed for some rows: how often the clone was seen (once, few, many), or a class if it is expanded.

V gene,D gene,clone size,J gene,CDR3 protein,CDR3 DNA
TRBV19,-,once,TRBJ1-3,CASSMVEASGNTIYF,TGTGCCAGTAGTATGGTAGAGGCGTCTGGAAACACCATATATTTT
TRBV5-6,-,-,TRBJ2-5,CASSLLADPETQYF,TGTGCCAGCAGCTTGCTAGCAGATCCAGAGACCCAGTACTTC
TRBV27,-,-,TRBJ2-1,CASSLSRYNEQFF,TGTGCCAGCAGTTTATCACGGTACAATGAGCAGTTCTTC
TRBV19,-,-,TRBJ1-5,CASSIREGNQPQHF,TGTGCCAGTAGTATTCGAGAGGGTAATCAGCCCCAGCATTTT
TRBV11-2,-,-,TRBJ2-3,CASSFVTTDTQYF,TGTGCCAGCAGCTTTGTGACAACAGATACGCAGTATTTT
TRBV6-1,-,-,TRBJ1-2,CASRQGIANYGYTF,TGTGCCAGCAGGCAGGGGATCGCTAACTATGGCTACACCTTC
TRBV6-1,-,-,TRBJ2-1,CASSVWTSSSYNEQFF,TGTGCCAGCAGTGTATGGACATCGAGCTCCTACAATGAGCAGTTCTTC
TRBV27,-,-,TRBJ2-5,CASSLNPTGTQYF,TGTGCCAGCAGTTTAAACCCCACGGGGACCCAGTACTTC
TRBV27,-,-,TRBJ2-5,CASSQGTPYQETQYF,TGTGCCAGCAGCCAGGGGACACCGTACCAAGAGACCCAGTACTTC
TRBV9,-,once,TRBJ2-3,CASSVVAGSVQDTQYF,TGTGCCAGCAGCGTAGTCGCCGGGTCAGTTCAAGATACGCAGTATTTT
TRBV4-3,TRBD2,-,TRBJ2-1,CASSRGLAGYNEQFF,TGCGCCAGCAGCCGAGGACTAGCGGGTTACAATGAGCAGTTCTTC
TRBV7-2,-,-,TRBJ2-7,CASSLDKAISYEQYF,TGTGCCAGCAGCTTAGATAAAGCGATCTCCTACGAGCAGTACTTC
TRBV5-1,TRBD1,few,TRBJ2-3,CASSVDRDPDTQYF,TGCGCCAGCAGCGTTGACAGGGACCCAGATACGCAGTATTTT
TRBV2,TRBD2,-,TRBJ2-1,CASSSLAGGTRGEQFF,TGTGCCAGCAGTTCCCTAGCGGGCGGGACCCGCGGAGAGCAGTTCTTC
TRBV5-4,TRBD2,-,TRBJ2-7,CASSLAGLAEQYF,TGTGCCAGCAGCTTGGCCGGACTAGCGGAGCAGTACTTC
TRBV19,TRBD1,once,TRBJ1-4,CASRRKTGEFEKLFF,TGTGCCAGTAGAAGAAAGACAGGGGAATTTGAAAAACTGTTTTTT
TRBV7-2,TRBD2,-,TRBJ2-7,CASSKSSGNSYEQYF,TGTGCCAGCAGCAAATCTAGCGGAAACTCCTACGAGCAGTACTTC
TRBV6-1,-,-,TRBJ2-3,CASSEYQGLADTQYF,TGTGCCAGCAGTGAATATCAGGGGTTAGCAGATACGCAGTATTTT
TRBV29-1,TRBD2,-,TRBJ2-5,CSVEWTSGNTFQETQYF,TGCAGCGTTGAATGGACTAGCGGAAACACCTTCCAAGAGACCCAGTACTTC
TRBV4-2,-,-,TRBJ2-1,CASSQTINNEQFF,TGTGCCAGCAGCCAGACTATAAACAATGAGCAGTTCTTC
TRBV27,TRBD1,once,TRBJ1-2,CASSLEAGGWYGYTF,TGTGCCAGCAGTTTAGAGGCAGGGGGCTGGTATGGCTACACCTTC
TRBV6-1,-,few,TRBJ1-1,CASRQTENTEAFF,TGTGCCAGCAGACAGACAGAGAACACTGAAGCTTTCTTT
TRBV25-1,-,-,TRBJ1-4,CASSAPTDPYNEKLFF,TGTGCCAGCAGTGCCCCGACAGACCCGTATAATGAAAAACTGTTTTTT
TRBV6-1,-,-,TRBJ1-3,CASRGVGGNTIYF,TGTGCCAGCAGAGGGGTGGGTGGAAACACCATATATTTT
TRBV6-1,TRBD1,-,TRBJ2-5,CASSANRGETQYF,TGTGCCAGCAGTGCCAACAGGGGAGAGACCCAGTACTTC
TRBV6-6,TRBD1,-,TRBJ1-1,CASSRTGVDTEAFF,TGTGCCAGCAGTAGGACAGGGGTTGACACTGAAGCTTTCTTT
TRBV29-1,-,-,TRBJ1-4,CSAGTPGAFDEKLFF,TGCAGCGCCGGTACCCCTGGGGCTTTCGATGAAAAACTGTTTTTT
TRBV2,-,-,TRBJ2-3,CASTGASTDTQYF,TGTGCCAGCACCGGTGCTAGCACAGATACGCAGTATTTT
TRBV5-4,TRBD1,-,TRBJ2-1,CASSWAQDRTDEQFF,TGTGCCAGCAGCTGGGCCCAGGACAGGACGGATGAGCAGTTCTTC
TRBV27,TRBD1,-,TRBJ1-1,CASSLLTGREAFF,TGTGCCAGCAGTTTATTGACAGGGCGTGAAGCTTTCTTT
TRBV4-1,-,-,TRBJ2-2,CASSQLGGTGELFF,TGCGCCAGCAGCCAACTGGGGGGCACCGGGGAGCTGTTTTTT
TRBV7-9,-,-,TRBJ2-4,CASSFPSAHIQYF,TGTGCCAGCAGCTTCCCTAGCGCCCACATTCAGTACTTC
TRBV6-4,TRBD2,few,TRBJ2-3,CASSDGLAETDTQYF,TGTGCCAGCAGTGACGGACTAGCGGAAACAGATACGCAGTATTTT
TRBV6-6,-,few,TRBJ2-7,CASSYSVSGPFYEQYF,TGTGCCAGCAGTTACTCGGTCAGCGGGCCTTTCTACGAGCAGTACTTC
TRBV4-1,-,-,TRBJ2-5,CASSQERSGGPETQYF,TGCGCCAGCAGCCAAGAGAGAAGCGGAGGTCCGGAGACCCAGTACTTC
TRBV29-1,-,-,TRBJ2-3,CSVTENTDTQYF,TGCAGCGTGACAGAGAACACAGATACGCAGTATTTT
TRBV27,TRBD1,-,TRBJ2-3,CASGDRGPDTQYF,TGTGCCAGCGGGGACAGGGGGCCAGATACGCAGTATTTT
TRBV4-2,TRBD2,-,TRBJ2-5,CASSQAYTERDLKETQYF,TGTGCCAGCAGCCAAGCATATACCGAGCGGGATTTAAAAGAGACCCAGTACTTC
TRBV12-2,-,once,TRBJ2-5,CASRPKNAGGRETQYF,TGTGCAAGTCGCCCCAAGAATGCGGGAGGGCGTGAGACCCAGTACTTC
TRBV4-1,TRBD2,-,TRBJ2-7,CASSQGSGGVSYEQYF,TGCGCCAGCAGCCAAGGGTCGGGAGGGGTATCCTACGAGCAGTACTTC
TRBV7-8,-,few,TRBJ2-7,CASKPGTWPGEQYF,TGTGCCAGCAAGCCCGGGACATGGCCAGGAGAGCAGTACTTC
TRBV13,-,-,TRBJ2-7,CASSLNTVYEQYF,TGTGCCAGCAGCTTAAATACAGTCTACGAGCAGTACTTC
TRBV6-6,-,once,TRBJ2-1,CATFWEVESSYNEQFF,TGTGCCACTTTTTGGGAGGTTGAGAGCTCCTACAATGAGCAGTTCTTC
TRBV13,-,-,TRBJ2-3,CASSPEGGKRQDTQYF,TGTGCCAGCAGCCCCGAGGGCGGGAAAAGGCAAGATACGCAGTATTTT
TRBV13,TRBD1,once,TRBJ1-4,CASTPGQGSEKLFF,TGTGCCAGCACCCCGGGACAGGGGAGTGAAAAACTGTTTTTT
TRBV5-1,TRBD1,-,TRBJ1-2,CASSLDAGGSGYTF,TGCGCCAGCAGCTTGGACGCAGGGGGCTCTGGCTACACCTTC
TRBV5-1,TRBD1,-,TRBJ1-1,CASSFGTGDTEAFF,TGCGCCAGCAGCTTCGGGACAGGGGATACTGAAGCTTTCTTT
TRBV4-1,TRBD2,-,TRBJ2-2,CASSGLAETGELFF,TGCGCCAGTTCCGGCCTAGCGGAAACCGGGGAGCTGTTTTTT
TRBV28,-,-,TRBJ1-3,CASSLEVRATIYF,TGTGCCAGCAGTTTGGAGGTTCGGGCCACCATATATTTT
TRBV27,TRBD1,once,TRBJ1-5,CASRTGAQPQHF,TGTGCCAGCCGGACAGGGGCGCAGCCCCAGCATTTT
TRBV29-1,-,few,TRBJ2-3,CSVDRPNKNTQYF,TGCAGCGTTGACCGTCCAAACAAGAATACGCAGTATTTT
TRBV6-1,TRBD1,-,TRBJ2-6,CASKRGPGANVLTF,TGTGCCAGCAAGAGGGGGCCTGGGGCCAACGTCCTGACTTTC
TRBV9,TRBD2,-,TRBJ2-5,CASSVFAGAGETQYF,TGTGCCAGCAGCGTCTTCGCGGGAGCTGGAGAGACCCAGTACTTC
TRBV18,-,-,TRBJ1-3,CASSPRDSATIYF,TGTGCCAGCTCACCAAGGGACTCCGCCACCATATATTTT
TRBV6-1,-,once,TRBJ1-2,CASSSPSINYGYTF,TGTGCCAGCAGTTCTCCCTCTATTAACTATGGCTACACCTTC
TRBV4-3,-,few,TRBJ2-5,CASSQDQSETQYF,TGCGCCAGCAGCCAAGATCAGTCGGAGACCCAGTACTTC
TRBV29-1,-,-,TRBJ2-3,CSGGEGGDTQYF,TGCAGCGGGGGAGAAGGTGGAGATACGCAGTATTTT